This TCR beta chain was sequenced during a study of T cell responses to AZD1222 COVID-19 vaccine. Study conclusions and caveats: After the peak T cell response, and only then, were repertoires sampled.

Germline V gene sequence: CDR1 KGHDR, CDR2 SFDVKD. The length of the CDR3 is 16 residues. Trimming stripped 6 bases from V and 3 bases from J, with 16 bases between. Turning to this clone: Its antigen is unknown.

Clones were sequenced by immunoSEQ multiplex PCR, and TCRdb holds only the in-frame ones, with some missing. This table holds roughly 84,000 clones, about 85% found once. Specimen: peripheral blood, collected on day 0 of AZD1222 vaccination. The V call is TRBV24-1, the J call TRBJ1-4; the D is unclear. The clonotype was recovered from an adult in good health. The CDR3 region is CATSYKAPGANEKLFF. For the CDR3, the DNA is TGTGCCACCAGTTATAAAGCGCCTGGGGCTAATGAAAAACTGTTTTTT.